This is a list of T cell receptor beta chains from one sample in a study of blood T cells in healthy people across ages. TCRdb re-called the 5' RACE reads through MiXCR, storing one row per CDR3 protein. Here the sample spans around 990,000 distinct CDR3 sequences, almost 25% being singletons. A further study also used this sample, focusing on T cells of mothers and their children.

The sample taken for sequencing was blood. Receptors originate from a girl aged 2 to 10 in good health. Both conserved end residues are part of each CDR3. The D gene is left open where the match is weak. Only some rows state a clone size, as once, few, many or a class for expanded clones.

>NA|few|TRBJ1-5|TRBV5-6
CASGEGRHNQPQHF
TGTGCCAGCGGCGAGGGACGGCACAATCAGCCCCAGCATTTT
>NA|few|TRBJ2-5|TRBV4-2
CASSQDLLVETQYF
TGTGCCAGCAGCCAAGATTTGCTGGTGGAGACCCAGTACTTC
>NA|few|TRBJ2-3|TRBV29-1
CSVEGYRATDTQYF
TGCAGCGTTGAGGGGTACAGGGCCACAGATACGCAGTATTTT
>NA|NA|TRBJ2-5|TRBV24-1
CATSDLVIRAYQETQYF
TGTGCCACCAGTGATTTGGTTATTAGGGCGTACCAAGAGACCCAGTACTTC
>TRBD1|many|TRBJ1-4|TRBV7-2
CASSFTGGDEKLFF
TGTGCCAGCAGTTTTACAGGGGGCGATGAAAAACTGTTTTTT
>NA|NA|TRBJ1-1|TRBV4-3
CASSQEVGTEAFF
TGCGCCAGCAGCCAGGAAGTAGGCACTGAAGCTTTCTTT
>TRBD1|NA|TRBJ1-2|TRBV9
CASSERGTGLYGYTF
TGTGCCAGCAGCGAGCGGGGGACAGGGCTTTATGGCTACACCTTC
>NA|few|TRBJ1-2|TRBV6-1
CASSEALGSGYTF
TGTGCCAGCAGTGAAGCTTTAGGGTCGGGCTACACCTTC
>NA|NA|TRBJ2-7|TRBV13
CASSLAGGGDEQYF
TGTGCCAGCAGCTTAGCGGGCGGGGGCGACGAGCAGTACTTC
>NA|few|TRBJ2-7|TRBV20-1
CSALGPSCEQYF
TGCAGTGCTCTAGGGCCGTCCTGCGAGCAGTACTTC
>TRBD1|few|TRBJ2-3|TRBV27
CASRELQGATTDTQYF
TGTGCCAGCAGGGAGTTACAGGGGGCGACGACAGATACGCAGTATTTT
>NA|few|TRBJ2-7|TRBV4-3
CASSQDGGFEQYF
TGCGCCAGCAGCCAAGATGGAGGGTTCGAGCAGTACTTC
>NA|few|TRBJ2-3|TRBV14
CASSRTVSTDTQYF
TGTGCCAGCAGCCGGACAGTTAGCACAGATACACAGTATTTT
>NA|NA|TRBJ2-6|TRBV11-1
CASSRSTFEGPLGGANVLTF
TGTGCCAGCAGCCGTTCAACTTTCGAAGGACCTTTAGGCGGGGCCAACGTCCTGACTTTC
>NA|NA|TRBJ1-2|TRBV4-1
CASSQKGLIGYGYTF
TGCGCCAGCAGCCAAAAGGGCCTAATAGGCTATGGCTACACCTTC
>NA|NA|TRBJ2-3|TRBV5-4
CASSSRGGTDTQYF
TGTGCCAGCAGCTCGAGAGGCGGCACAGATACGCAGTATTTT
>TRBD1|NA|TRBJ2-5|TRBV29-1
CSVDRVASQETQYF
TGCAGTGTCGACAGGGTGGCCAGCCAAGAGACCCAGTACTTC
>NA|many|TRBJ2-5|TRBV28
CASSLTGPETQYF
TGTGCCAGCAGTCTCACAGGGCCAGAGACCCAGTACTTC
>NA|few|TRBJ2-2|TRBV7-2
CASSFRGWTGELFF
TGTGCCAGCAGCTTCCGGGGGTGGACCGGGGAGCTGTTTTTT
>NA|few|TRBJ2-1|TRBV4-3
CASSQELTGGPLGEQFF
TGCGCCAGCAGCCAAGAACTAACGGGGGGCCCTCTGGGCGAGCAGTTCTTC
>NA|NA|TRBJ1-1|TRBV3-1
CASSPRLDTEAFF
TGTGCCAGCAGCCCGAGGCTGGACACTGAAGCTTTCTTT
>NA|few|TRBJ1-5|TRBV7-9
CASSLAAGQPQHF
TGTGCCAGCAGCTTAGCGGCGGGGCAGCCCCAGCATTTT
>TRBD2|few|TRBJ2-1|TRBV7-9
CASSFPTSGSSYNEQFF
TGTGCTAGCAGCTTCCCGACTAGCGGAAGCTCCTACAATGAGCAGTTCTTC
>NA|few|TRBJ2-3|TRBV11-2
CASSLVPLAMRGTDTQYF
TGTGCCAGCAGCTTAGTTCCCCTCGCCATGCGGGGCACAGATACGCAGTATTTT
>TRBD1|many|TRBJ2-5|TRBV2
CASSGDSQETQYF
TGTGCCAGCAGCGGGGACAGCCAAGAGACCCAGTACTTC
>NA|NA|TRBJ1-1|TRBV6-6
CASIPHRNEAFF
TGTGCCAGCATCCCGCACCGGAATGAAGCTTTCTTT
>NA|once|TRBJ2-7|TRBV4-1
CASSLRSGLAGHEQYF
TGCGCCAGCAGCCTCCGATCGGGCCTAGCCGGCCACGAGCAGTACTTC
>NA|few|TRBJ2-7|TRBV7-2
CASSSPGRPEQYF
TGTGCCAGCAGCTCCCCCGGCCGACCCGAGCAGTACTTC
>NA|NA|TRBJ1-1|TRBV10-3
CAISELGSEDAEAFF
TGTGCCATCAGTGAATTGGGTTCGGAAGATGCTGAAGCTTTCTTT
>NA|few|TRBJ2-1|TRBV10-3
CAISEGKEQFF
TGTGCCATCAGTGAGGGTAAAGAGCAGTTCTTC
>TRBD1|few|TRBJ1-2|TRBV9
CASTLGQTAGYGYTF
TGTGCCAGCACCCTGGGACAGACAGCAGGCTATGGCTACACCTTC
>NA|few|TRBJ2-2|TRBV4-3
CASHDGSETGELFF
TGCGCCAGCCACGACGGGTCAGAAACCGGGGAGCTGTTTTTT
>TRBD1|NA|TRBJ1-5|TRBV12-3/TRBV12-4
CASSTGTVNQPQHF
TGTGCCAGCAGTACCGGGACAGTCAATCAGCCCCAGCATTTT
>NA|NA|TRBJ1-1|TRBV7-9
CASSLSPTEAFF
TGTGCCAGCAGCTTATCCCCCACTGAAGCTTTCTTT
>NA|few|TRBJ2-3|TRBV4-1
CASSQEGRAPDTQYF
TGCGCCAGCAGCCAAGAGGGCAGGGCCCCAGATACGCAGTATTTT
>TRBD2|NA|TRBJ2-1|TRBV3-1
CASEKRGGLYNEQFF
TGTGCCAGCGAAAAACGGGGGGGTCTTTACAATGAGCAGTTCTTC
>NA|NA|TRBJ1-1|TRBV11-2
CASSFSGGKNTEAFF
TGTGCCAGCAGCTTTTCCGGGGGCAAGAACACTGAAGCTTTCTTT
>TRBD2|NA|TRBJ2-5|TRBV20-1
CSAREGTSGGETQYF
TGCAGTGCTAGAGAGGGGACTAGCGGGGGAGAGACCCAGTACTTC
>NA|NA|TRBJ2-7|TRBV9
CASSVASQSDEQYF
TGTGCCAGCAGCGTAGCATCCCAGAGTGACGAGCAGTACTTC
>TRBD2|NA|TRBJ2-7|TRBV12-3/TRBV12-4
CASGGDDVAYEQYF
TGTGCCAGCGGGGGGGACGATGTTGCCTACGAGCAGTACTTC
>NA|many|TRBJ2-1|TRBV4-2
CASSHSADSGEQFF
TGTGCCAGCAGCCACAGCGCCGATTCGGGTGAGCAGTTCTTC
>NA|NA|TRBJ2-7|TRBV10-3
CAISEPRSGFEQYF
TGTGCCATCAGTGAGCCCCGGTCGGGGTTCGAGCAGTACTTC
>TRBD2|NA|TRBJ2-1|TRBV20-1
CSALIAGVYGNEQFF
TGCAGTGCCCTAATAGCGGGAGTATATGGCAATGAGCAGTTCTTC
>TRBD2|few|TRBJ2-7|TRBV28
CASRASGRWYEQYF
TGTGCCAGCCGCGCTAGCGGGAGATGGTACGAGCAGTACTTC
>NA|NA|TRBJ1-5|TRBV12-3/TRBV12-4
CASTGLGRNQPQHF
TGTGCCAGCACCGGGCTGGGTCGCAATCAGCCCCAGCATTTT
>NA|NA|TRBJ1-2|TRBV7-2
CASSLALEGAGDGYTF
TGTGCCAGCAGCTTAGCGCTGGAAGGGGCTGGGGATGGCTACACCTTC
>TRBD1|few|TRBJ1-1|TRBV7-3
CASSLMGDRNTEAFF
TGTGCCAGCAGCTTAATGGGGGACAGGAACACTGAAGCTTTCTTT
>TRBD2|NA|TRBJ2-7|TRBV10-3
CAISESQTSDYEQYF
TGTGCCATCAGTGAGTCGCAAACTAGCGACTACGAGCAGTACTTC
>NA|few|TRBJ1-1|TRBV27
CASSLFSTNTEAFF
TGTGCCAGCAGTTTATTCTCGACGAACACTGAAGCTTTCTTT
>TRBD1|few|TRBJ2-1|TRBV6-1
CASNTRDRGDNEQFF
TGTGCCAGCAACACCCGGGACAGGGGAGACAATGAGCAGTTCTTC
>NA|NA|TRBJ2-5|TRBV6-5
CASSYAILGRAPPQETQYF
TGTGCCAGCAGTTACGCGATTCTGGGGCGGGCCCCTCCACAAGAGACCCAGTACTTC
>TRBD2|few|TRBJ2-2|TRBV5-6
CASSSGLAGYTGELFF
TGTGCCAGCAGCTCGGGACTAGCGGGGTACACCGGGGAGCTGTTTTTT
>TRBD2|few|TRBJ2-1|TRBV7-8
CASSSELAGGNNEQFF
TGTGCCAGCAGCTCAGAACTAGCGGGAGGCAACAATGAGCAGTTCTTC
>NA|NA|TRBJ2-5|TRBV5-1
CASRREREETQYF
TGCGCCAGCAGACGGGAGAGGGAAGAGACCCAGTACTTC
>NA|few|TRBJ2-3|TRBV7-8
CASSLMRRGDTQYF
TGTGCCAGCAGCTTAATGCGCCGCGGGGATACGCAGTATTTT
>NA|NA|TRBJ2-7|TRBV20-1
CSARNNQRTPTYEQYF
TGCAGTGCTAGGAATAATCAGAGGACACCAACCTACGAGCAGTACTTC
>NA|NA|TRBJ2-7|TRBV2
CAATAGYEQYF
TGTGCCGCTACGGCGGGCTACGAGCAGTACTTC
>NA|NA|TRBJ2-1|TRBV6-1
CASSFFSGGLDEQFF
TGTGCCAGCAGTTTTTTCTCTGGGGGCCTAGATGAGCAGTTCTTC
>NA|NA|TRBJ2-3|TRBV29-1
CSTTAGSRGDTQYF
TGCAGCACCACGGCAGGTTCACGGGGAGATACGCAGTATTTT